This T cell receptor beta chain was sequenced during a study of CD8 T cells in Susac syndrome. Control patients had untreated stable or active relapsing-remitting multiple sclerosis by revised McDonald criteria. Negative isolation was used for CD8+ and CD4+ T cells and FACS enrichment for TEMRA cells. With random hexamers, reverse transcription was performed on about 0.5 to 1 ug of RNA. Amplification of TCR beta CDR3 spanned 54 Vbeta and 13 Jbeta via immunoSEQ multiplex PCR. One entry per CDR3 protein, called by TCRdb with MiXCR from the immunoSEQ multiplex PCR reads. The repertoire holds about 210,000 distinct CDR3 sequences, about 96% seen once, with roughly 0.1% in the top ten. Overall study results and limits: An acknowledgment was made by the study that its TCR sequencing and HLA analysis involved relatively few individuals.

This clonotype was recorded once. Antigen: not known. Germline loops: CDR1 DFQATT, CDR2 SNEGSKA (reference sequence). The CDR3 runs 13 residues. V dropped 4 bases and J dropped 3; count of bases not matched to a gene: 5. Sequences were obtained from CD4+ T cells from PBMCs. The V and J genes are TRBV20-1 and TRBJ2-7; 8 bases line up with TRBD1. This TCR was recovered from a human donor with multiple sclerosis. The CDR3 DNA is TGCAGTGCTACAACAGGGGGTTACTACGAGCAGTACTTC. Protein product: CSATTGGYYEQYF.